These T cell receptor beta chains were read from a single sample in a study. Each CDR3 protein gets one entry after TCRdb re-called the 5' RACE reads with MiXCR. In the table there are fewer than 13,000 distinct CDR3 sequences, under 20% of which are singletons. The sequenced sample consisted of Tregs sorted from a lymph node. The receptors were gathered from a female donor with breast cancer. Each CDR3 is given with its conserved first and last residue.

V gene	J gene	CDR3 length	CDR3 protein
TRBV28	TRBJ2-1	15	CASTDPGTLSSEQFF
TRBV19	TRBJ1-5	14	CASNKNAGQQPQHF
TRBV5-1	TRBJ2-1	14	CASSSLAGAGEQFF
TRBV20-1	TRBJ1-5	14	CSASEQGPNQPQHF
TRBV11-2	TRBJ1-2	15	CASSPSQHRNYGYTF
TRBV5-1	TRBJ2-2	15	CASSSPGGDSGELFF
TRBV2	TRBJ2-1	13	CAPLARPYNEQFF
TRBV29-1	TRBJ2-1	12	CSVERGSREQFF
TRBV18	TRBJ1-1	14	CASSPTLEAAEAFF
TRBV4-2	TRBJ2-2	18	CASSQGFLTGGNTGELFF
TRBV20-1	TRBJ1-1	12	CSARILGAEAFF
TRBV7-3	TRBJ1-6	16	CASSVSGNSVNSPLHF
TRBV12-3/TRBV12-4	TRBJ2-3	17	CASRASGSETSTDTQYF
TRBV28	TRBJ1-5	14	CASSGNRDNQPQHF
TRBV5-1	TRBJ1-2	15	CASSLGVKADDGYTF
TRBV7-6	TRBJ1-1	13	CASSLKSGSEAFF
TRBV20-1	TRBJ2-5	13	CSAREGGWETQYF
TRBV11-3	TRBJ2-3	15	CASSQGTGITDTQYF
TRBV21-1	TRBJ2-3	16	CASSKEGGRRTDTQYF
TRBV6-1	TRBJ1-3	16	CASSEGQSSAGNTIYF
TRBV29-1	TRBJ2-2	14	CSVRALANTGELFF
TRBV20-1	TRBJ2-7	12	CSAVSRGGEQYF
TRBV29-1	TRBJ2-7	13	CSVVGQSNYEQYF
TRBV5-6	TRBJ2-1	16	CASSFFLQSSYNEQFF
TRBV5-1	TRBJ2-5	14	CASSPGQFQETQYF
TRBV28	TRBJ2-7	14	CASSLPGLIREQYF
TRBV10-3	TRBJ2-3	13	CAISYTRDSTQYF
TRBV12-3/TRBV12-4	TRBJ2-7	15	CASSLFGTGSYEQYF
TRBV7-3	TRBJ2-1	16	CASSLGGGDFYNEQFF
TRBV5-1	TRBJ2-2	16	CASSFGPGRDTGELFF
TRBV5-1	TRBJ2-1	14	CASSSAEGRDEQFF
TRBV6-1	TRBJ2-4	15	CASVGRGQGKNIQYF
TRBV10-3	TRBJ2-6	15	CAISKEGDWANVLTF
TRBV7-2	TRBJ2-1	15	CASSLSGRSYNEQFF
TRBV5-1	TRBJ1-5	15	CASSFGTGGDQPQHF
TRBV29-1	TRBJ2-5	13	CSVYVSGLEAQYF
TRBV7-8	TRBJ2-2	17	CASSSPGLAARTGELFF
TRBV5-1	TRBJ1-1	15	CASSLDGGRNTEAFF
TRBV3-1	TRBJ2-3	15	CASRGGTGPTDTQYF
TRBV12-3/TRBV12-4	TRBJ2-5	16	CASRGSLAGVMETQYF
TRBV30	TRBJ2-1	14	CASASESSYNEHFF
TRBV4-2	TRBJ2-2	15	CASSQEDRNTGELFF
TRBV4-2	TRBJ1-2	14	CASSQSDGSYGYTF
TRBV7-2	TRBJ2-7	14	CASIEVLTGFDLYF
TRBV20-1	TRBJ1-6	13	CSALRLANSPLHF